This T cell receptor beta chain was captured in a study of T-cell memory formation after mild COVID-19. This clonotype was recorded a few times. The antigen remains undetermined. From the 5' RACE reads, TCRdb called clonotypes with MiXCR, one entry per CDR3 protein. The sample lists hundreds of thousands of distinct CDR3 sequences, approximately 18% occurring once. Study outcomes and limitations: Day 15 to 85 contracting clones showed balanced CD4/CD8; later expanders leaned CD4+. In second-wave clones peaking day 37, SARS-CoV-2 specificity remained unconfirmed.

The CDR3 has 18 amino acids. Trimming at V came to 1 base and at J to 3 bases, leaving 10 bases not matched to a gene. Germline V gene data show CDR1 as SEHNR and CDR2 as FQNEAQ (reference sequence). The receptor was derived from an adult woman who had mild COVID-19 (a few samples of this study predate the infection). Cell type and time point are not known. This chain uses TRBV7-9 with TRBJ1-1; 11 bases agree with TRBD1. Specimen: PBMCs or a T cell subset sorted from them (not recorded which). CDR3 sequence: CASSLVGTGGSVDTEAFF. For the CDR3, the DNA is TGTGCCAGCAGCTTAGTCGGGACAGGGGGATCGGTGGACACTGAAGCTTTCTTT.